The 9 T cell receptor beta chains presented below share a single source sample, sequenced in a study of siplizumab effects on memory and regulatory T cells. The assay was immunoSEQ multiplex PCR, and TCRdb's table has in-frame clones only and misses some. The sample records about 100,000 clones, around 94% being singletons. Sequencing was done on a sample of non-Treg CD4+ T cells sorted from blood. The receptors were gathered from a human donor in good health.

The V call is TRBV6-5, the J call TRBJ1-5; TRBD1 might be the D (5 bases). V lost 3 bases and J 7 bases, leaving 16 bases between the germline ends. The germline CDR1 and CDR2 sequences are MNHEY and SVGAGI. The CDR3 has 15 amino acids. CDR3 DNA: TGTGCCAGCAGTTATCAGGGAGGGGTCGGCCAGCCCCAGCATTTT. Amino acids: CASSYQGGVGQPQHF.

This chain links TRBV6-6 with TRBJ1-2; 7 nucleotides align to TRBD1. There are 15 residues in the CDR3. The trim removed 5 bases at V and 6 bases at J, leaving 12 bases unmatched. Germline CDR1 reads MNHNY; CDR2 reads SVGAGI (reference sequence). The DNA for the CDR3 is TGTGCCAGCAGTGGGGAGAGACAGGGTTTTGATGGCTACACCTTC. It is translated as CASSGERQGFDGYTF.

The V call is TRBV5-3, the J call TRBJ2-7; 13 bases are shared with TRBD2. TRBV5-3 is flagged as an ORF with uncertain function. The ends lost 4 bases at V and 5 bases at J; junction bases unmatched: 12. The CDR3 runs 17 residues. The CDR3 region has the DNA TGTGCCAGAAGCCCAACTAGCGGGAGGGCCGTCTGCGACGAGCAGTACTTC. It translates to CARSPTSGRAVCDEQYF.

This chain links TRBV28 with TRBJ1-5; no firm D call. The CDR3 is 12 residues long. V was shortened by 3 bases and J by 9 bases, with 9 bases between the two germline ends. Germline CDR1 MDHEN, CDR2 SYDVKM. CDR3 bases: TGTGCCAGCAGTTTGTCAGGTTGGCCCCAGCATTTT. Its translation is CASSLSGWPQHF.

V gene TRBV2 combines with J gene TRBJ2-5; 9 bases are shared with TRBD2. Trimming took 7 bases from V and 7 from J; bases not matched to a gene: 4. This CDR3 has 12 residues. Germline values: CDR1 SNHLY, CDR2 FYNNEI. The CDR3 is CASTGLAGTQYF. CDR3 nucleotides: TGTGCCAGCACGGGACTAGCCGGGACCCAGTACTTC.

V and J are TRBV19 and TRBJ1-2; D perhaps matches TRBD1 (6 bases). The germline V gene encodes CDR1 LNHDA and CDR2 SQIVND (reference sequence). The CDR3 contains 16 residues. The V end lost 7 bases, the J end lost 2 bases, and 20 bases lay between the germline ends. This CDR3 is CASTRRWTAVNYGYTF. The DNA of the CDR3 is TGTGCCAGTACCCGACGATGGACAGCCGTAAACTATGGCTACACCTTC. Looking up the rest from reference TRBV19 and TRBJ1-2 gives the full variable domain: DGGITQSPKYLFRKEGQNVTLSCEQNLNHDAMYWYRQDPGQGLRLIYYSQIVNDFQKGDIAEGYSVSREKKESFPLTVTSAQKNPTAFYLCASTRRWTAVNYGYTFGSGTRLTVV.

V usage is TRBV5-1 and J usage is TRBJ2-5, with TRBD2 matching 8 bases. J gave up 5 bases and V 3 bases, and 12 bases lay outside the gene matches. The CDR3 is made up of 16 amino acids. Germline CDR1 is SGHRS and CDR2 is YFSETQ. The CDR3 sequence is CASSSLQAGEGETQYF. The CDR3 region has the DNA TGCGCCAGCAGCTCTCTGCAAGCGGGAGAGGGGGAGACCCAGTACTTC.

V and J are TRBV5-1 and TRBJ2-7; no clear D. Germline CDR1 is SGHRS and CDR2 is YFSETQ. Trimming took 3 bases from V and 2 from J, leaving 12 bases between them. CDR3 size: 14 residues. CDR3 residues: CASSYDGSPYEQYF. The CDR3 DNA follows: TGCGCCAGCAGCTACGACGGCTCACCCTACGAGCAGTACTTC. Combining the CDR3 with reference TRBV5-1 and TRBJ2-7 gives the whole variable domain KAGVTQTPRYLIKTRGQQVTLSCSPISGHRSVSWYQQTPGQGLQFLFEYFSETQRNKGNFPGRFSGRQFSNSRSEMNVSTLELGDSALYLCASSYDGSPYEQYFGPGTRLTVT.

The chain uses TRBV19 and TRBJ2-4; D is tentatively TRBD1 or TRBD2 (6 bases each). This CDR3 region has 16 residues. Germline-derived CDR1 and CDR2 are LNHDA and SQIVND (reference sequence). V was cut by 5 bases and J by 8 bases, with 22 bases left in between. The CDR3 nucleotides are TGTGCCAGTAGTTCTCCATGGAGGGGGAGAAGGGACATTCAGTACTTC. Translated: CASSSPWRGRRDIQYF.